A selection of T cell receptor gamma chains follows, all from one sample in a study of γδ T cells in repeated Plasmodium falciparum infection. TCRdb fed the multiplex PCR reads to CATT. The table has tens of thousands of gamma-chain clones, around 1.4% seen once. The sequenced material came from gamma-delta T cells from blood. The receptors shown here come from a pool of human donors (malaria-infected and uninfected, not separated). Each CDR3 is given with its conserved first and last residue. The order of the fields is V gene, J gene, CDR3 protein.

TRGV9	TRGJ1/TRGJ2	CALWEGGLF
TRGV4	TRGJ1/TRGJ2	CATWDRYKKLF
TRGV8	TRGJP1	CATWVYTTGWFKIF
TRGV4	TRGJ1/TRGJ2	CATWGGAHYKKLF
TRGV9	TRGJ1/TRGJ2	CALWEASYYKKLF
TRGV9	TRGJP	CALWEVYRGKKIKVF
TRGV4	TRGJ1/TRGJ2	CATWDGSACYKKLF
TRGV2	TRGJP1	CATWHRGTTGWFKIF
TRGV8	TRGJP1	CATWVLTGWFKIF
TRGV4	TRGJ1/TRGJ2	CATWDLGNYYKKLF
TRGV3	TRGJP2	CATWDRMGSSDWIKTF
TRGV3	TRGJ1/TRGJ2	CATWDRRNHYYKKLF
TRGV2	TRGJ1/TRGJ2	CATWDGPRKLF
TRGV5	TRGJ1/TRGJ2	CATWDGQNYYKKLF
TRGV9	TRGJP	CALWEVKGELGKKIKVF
TRGV8	TRGJ1/TRGJ2	CATWVKTKKLF
TRGV3	TRGJ1/TRGJ2	CATWVANYYKKLF
TRGV9	TRGJ1/TRGJ2	CALWDVSLPYYKKLF
TRGV3	TRGJ1/TRGJ2	CATWDRLYYKKLF
TRGV9	TRGJ1/TRGJ2	CALWETLEAGYKKLF
TRGV8	TRGJP2	CATWEQGSDWIKTF
TRGV2	TRGJP1	CATWDGPYWFKIF
TRGV9	TRGJP1	CALWEGYTTGWFKIF
TRGV3	TRGJ1/TRGJ2	CATWDREYYYKKLF
TRGV5	TRGJ1/TRGJ2	CATWDRRAYYKKLF
TRGV9	TRGJP	CALWEARVQRGKKIKVF
TRGV9	TRGJ1/TRGJ2	CALWEASNYYKKLF
TRGV9	TRGJ1/TRGJ2	CALWEVLYKKLF
TRGV8	TRGJ1/TRGJ2	CATWDSVRGGYYKKLF
TRGV3	TRGJP1	CATWDSRWFKIF
TRGV2	TRGJP1	CATTGWFKIF
TRGV9	TRGJ1/TRGJ2	CALWAHYKKLF
TRGV2	TRGJ1/TRGJ2	CATWDGPHPYYKKLF
TRGV9	TRGJP	CALWEELGKKIKVF
TRGV2	TRGJ1/TRGJ2	CATWDGPPRKKLF
TRGV9	TRGJ1/TRGJ2	CALWEVRDGGKLF
TRGV2	TRGJ1/TRGJ2	CATWDGGNYYKKLF
TRGV3	TRGJ1/TRGJ2	CATWDNHYYKKLF
TRGV2	TRGJ1/TRGJ2	CATWDGPVAYKKLF
TRGV9	TRGJ1/TRGJ2	CALWEVYKKLF
TRGV8	TRGJ1/TRGJ2	CATWDRGGAHYYKKLF
TRGV4	TRGJ1/TRGJ2	CATWDGPYYYKKLF
TRGV3	TRGJ1/TRGJ2	CATWDRPRYYKKLF
TRGV9	TRGJ1/TRGJ2	CALWELKKLF
TRGV4	TRGJ1/TRGJ2	CATWDGPTKKLF
TRGV5	TRGJ1/TRGJ2	CATWDRQRYKKLF